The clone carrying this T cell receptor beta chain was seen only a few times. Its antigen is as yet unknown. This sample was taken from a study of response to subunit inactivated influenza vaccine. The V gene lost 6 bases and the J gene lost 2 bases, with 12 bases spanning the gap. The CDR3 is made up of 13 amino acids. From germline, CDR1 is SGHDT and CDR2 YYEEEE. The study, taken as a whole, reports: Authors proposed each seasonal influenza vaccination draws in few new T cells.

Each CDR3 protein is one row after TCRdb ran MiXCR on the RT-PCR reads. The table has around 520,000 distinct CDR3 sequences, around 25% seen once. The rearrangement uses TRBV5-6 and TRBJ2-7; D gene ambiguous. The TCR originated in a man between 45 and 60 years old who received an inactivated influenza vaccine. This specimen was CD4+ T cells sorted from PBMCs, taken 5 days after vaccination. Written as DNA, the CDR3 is TGTGCCAGCAACCCAGGTACTACCTACGAGCAGTACTTC. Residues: CASNPGTTYEQYF.